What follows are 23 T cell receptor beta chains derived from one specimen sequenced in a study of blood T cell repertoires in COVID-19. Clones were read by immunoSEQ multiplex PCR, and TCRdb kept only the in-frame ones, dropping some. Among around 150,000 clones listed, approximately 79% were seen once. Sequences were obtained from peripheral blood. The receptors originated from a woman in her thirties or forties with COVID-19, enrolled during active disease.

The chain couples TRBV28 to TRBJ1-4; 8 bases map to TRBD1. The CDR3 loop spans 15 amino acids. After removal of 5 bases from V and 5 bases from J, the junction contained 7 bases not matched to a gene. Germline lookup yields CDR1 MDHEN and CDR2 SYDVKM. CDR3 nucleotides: TGTGCCAGCAGTGCACAGGGGGGGTGGAATGAAAAACTGTTTTTT. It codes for CASSAQGGWNEKLFF.

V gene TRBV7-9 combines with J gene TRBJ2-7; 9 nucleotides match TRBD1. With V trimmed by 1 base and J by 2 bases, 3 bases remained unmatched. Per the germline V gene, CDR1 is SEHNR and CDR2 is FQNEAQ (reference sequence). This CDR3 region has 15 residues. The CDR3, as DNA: TGTGCCAGCAGCTTAGGACAGGGGGTGACCTACGAGCAGTACTTC. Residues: CASSLGQGVTYEQYF.

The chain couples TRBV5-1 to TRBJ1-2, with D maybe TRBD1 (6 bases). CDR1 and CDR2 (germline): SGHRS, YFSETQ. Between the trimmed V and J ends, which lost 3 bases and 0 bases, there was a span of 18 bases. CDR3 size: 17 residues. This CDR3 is CASSSLGGATTNYGYTF. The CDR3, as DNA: TGCGCCAGCAGCTCCCTAGGGGGGGCTACTACTAACTATGGCTACACCTTC. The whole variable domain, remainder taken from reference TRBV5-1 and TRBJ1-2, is KAGVTQTPRYLIKTRGQQVTLSCSPISGHRSVSWYQQTPGQGLQFLFEYFSETQRNKGNFPGRFSGRQFSNSRSEMNVSTLELGDSALYLCASSSLGGATTNYGYTFGSGTRLTVV.

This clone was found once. This CDR3 is CASSLGREGTEAFF. The CDR3 nucleotides are TGTGCCAGCAGCTTAGGCAGGGAGGGAACTGAAGCTTTCTTT. V gene TRBV7-8 combines with J gene TRBJ1-1, with D perhaps TRBD1 (5 bases). V lost 1 base and J 5 bases, leaving 11 bases between the germline ends. Germline values: CDR1 SGHVS, CDR2 FQNEAQ. The CDR3 is 14 residues long.

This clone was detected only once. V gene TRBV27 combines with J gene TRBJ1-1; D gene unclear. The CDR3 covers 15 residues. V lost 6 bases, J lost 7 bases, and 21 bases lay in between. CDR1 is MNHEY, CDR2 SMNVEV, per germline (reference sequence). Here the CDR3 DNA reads TGTGCCAGCAGGGGGAGGGATGGATATGGGGTTGAAGCTTTCTTT. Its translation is CASRGRDGYGVEAFF.

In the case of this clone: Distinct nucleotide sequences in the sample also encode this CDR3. The CDR3 DNA is TGTGCCAGCAGCCAATTCGGGACATTGAATGAAAAACTGTTTTTT. This sequence encodes CASSQFGTLNEKLFF. The chain uses TRBV3-1 (or the pseudogene TRBV3-2) and TRBJ1-4; tentatively, D is TRBD1 (6 bases). Deletions cut 2 bases from V and 5 bases from J, with 12 bases between. The CDR3 is 15 residues long. CDR1 LGHDT and CDR2 YNNKEL come from the germline V gene (reference sequence).

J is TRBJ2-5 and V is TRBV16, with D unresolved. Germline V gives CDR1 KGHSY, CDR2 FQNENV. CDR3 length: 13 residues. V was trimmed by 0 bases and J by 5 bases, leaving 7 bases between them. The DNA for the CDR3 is TGTGCCAGCAGCCAATCTCGGTTGGAGACCCAGTACTTC. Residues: CASSQSRLETQYF.

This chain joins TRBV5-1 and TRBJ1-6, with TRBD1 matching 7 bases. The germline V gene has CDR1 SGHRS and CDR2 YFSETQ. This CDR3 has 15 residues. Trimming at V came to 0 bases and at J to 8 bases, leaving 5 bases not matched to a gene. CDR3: CASSLEGAQYSPLHF. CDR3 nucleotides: TGCGCCAGCAGCTTGGAGGGGGCTCAATATTCACCCCTCCACTTT.

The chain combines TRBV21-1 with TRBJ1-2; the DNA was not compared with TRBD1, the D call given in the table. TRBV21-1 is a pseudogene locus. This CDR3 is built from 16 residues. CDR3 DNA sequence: TGTGCCAGCAGCCTACCAGGGTCCCAGGTTACGGATGGCTACACCTTC. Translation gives CASSLPGSQVTDGYTF.

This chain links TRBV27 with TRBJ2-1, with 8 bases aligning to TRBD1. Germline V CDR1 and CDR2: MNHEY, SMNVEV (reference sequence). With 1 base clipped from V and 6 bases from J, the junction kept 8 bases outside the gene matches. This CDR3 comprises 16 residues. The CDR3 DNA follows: TGTGCCAGCAGTTTATTCACACAGGGGGGCCGCAATGAGCAGTTCTTC. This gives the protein CASSLFTQGGRNEQFF.

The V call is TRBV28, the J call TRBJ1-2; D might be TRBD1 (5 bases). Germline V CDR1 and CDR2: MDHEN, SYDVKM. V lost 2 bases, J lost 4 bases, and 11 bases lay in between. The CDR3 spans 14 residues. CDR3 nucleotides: TGTGCCAGCAGTTTAGAGGAAAGGGGCTATGGCTACACCTTC. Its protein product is CASSLEERGYGYTF.

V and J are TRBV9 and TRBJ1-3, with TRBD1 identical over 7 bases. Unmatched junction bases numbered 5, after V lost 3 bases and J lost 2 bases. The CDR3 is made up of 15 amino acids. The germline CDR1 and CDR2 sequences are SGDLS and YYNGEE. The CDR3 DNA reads TGTGCCAGCAGCGAATTACAGGGGCCTGGAAACACCATATATTTT. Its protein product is CASSELQGPGNTIYF.

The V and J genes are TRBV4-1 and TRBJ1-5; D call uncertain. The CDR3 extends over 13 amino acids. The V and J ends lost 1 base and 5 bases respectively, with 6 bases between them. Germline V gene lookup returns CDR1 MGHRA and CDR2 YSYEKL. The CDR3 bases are TGCGCCAGCAGCCAAGCCCCTGATCAGCCCCAGCATTTT. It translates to CASSQAPDQPQHF.

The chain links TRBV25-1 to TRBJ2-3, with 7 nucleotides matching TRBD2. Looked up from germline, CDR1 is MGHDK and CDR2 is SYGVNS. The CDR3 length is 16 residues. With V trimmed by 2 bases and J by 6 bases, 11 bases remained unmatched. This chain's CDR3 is CASSETSANSGDTQYF. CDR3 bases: TGTGCCAGCAGTGAAACTAGCGCCAACTCGGGGGATACGCAGTATTTT.

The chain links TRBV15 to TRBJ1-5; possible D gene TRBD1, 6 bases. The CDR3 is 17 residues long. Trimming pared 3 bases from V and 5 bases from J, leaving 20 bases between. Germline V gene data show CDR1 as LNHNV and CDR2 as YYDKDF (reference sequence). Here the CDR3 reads CATSRETKREGDQPQHF. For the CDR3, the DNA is TGTGCCACCAGCAGGGAGACAAAACGAGAGGGGGATCAGCCCCAGCATTTT.

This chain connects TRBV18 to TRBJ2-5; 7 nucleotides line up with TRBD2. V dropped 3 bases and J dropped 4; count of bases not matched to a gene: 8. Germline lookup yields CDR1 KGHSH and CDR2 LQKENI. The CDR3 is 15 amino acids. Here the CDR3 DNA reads TGTGCCAGCTCACCGGCGGGAGCAGAGGCAGAGACCCAGTACTTC. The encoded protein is CASSPAGAEAETQYF. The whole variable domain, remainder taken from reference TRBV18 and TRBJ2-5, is NAGVMQNPRHLVRRRGQEARLRCSPMKGHSHVYWYRQLPEEGLKFMVYLQKENIIDESGMPKERFSAEFPKEGPSILRIQQVVRGDSAAYFCASSPAGAEAETQYFGPGTRLLVL.

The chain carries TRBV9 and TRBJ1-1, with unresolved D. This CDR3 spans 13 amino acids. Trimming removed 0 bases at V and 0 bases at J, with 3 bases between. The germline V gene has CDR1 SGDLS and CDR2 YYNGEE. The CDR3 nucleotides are TGTGCCAGCAGCGTAGACATGAACACTGAAGCTTTCTTT. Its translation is CASSVDMNTEAFF.

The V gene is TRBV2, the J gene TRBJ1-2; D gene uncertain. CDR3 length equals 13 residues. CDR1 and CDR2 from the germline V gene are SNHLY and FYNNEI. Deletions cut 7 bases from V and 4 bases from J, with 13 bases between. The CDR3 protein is CASNDGRGYGYTF. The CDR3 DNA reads TGTGCCAGCAATGACGGTCGGGGCTATGGCTACACCTTC.

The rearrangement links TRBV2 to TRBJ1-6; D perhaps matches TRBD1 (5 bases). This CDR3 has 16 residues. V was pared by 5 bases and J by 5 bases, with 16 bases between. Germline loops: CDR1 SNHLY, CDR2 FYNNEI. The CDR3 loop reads CASSSEDRINNSPLHF. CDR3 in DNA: TGTGCCAGCAGTTCTGAAGACAGAATAAATAATTCACCCCTCCACTTT.

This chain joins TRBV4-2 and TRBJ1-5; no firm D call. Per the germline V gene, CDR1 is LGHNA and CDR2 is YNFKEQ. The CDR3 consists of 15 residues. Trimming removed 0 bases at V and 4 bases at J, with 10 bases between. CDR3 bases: TGTGCCAGCAGCCAAGATCGCGGTCGGAATCAGCCCCAGCATTTT. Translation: CASSQDRGRNQPQHF.

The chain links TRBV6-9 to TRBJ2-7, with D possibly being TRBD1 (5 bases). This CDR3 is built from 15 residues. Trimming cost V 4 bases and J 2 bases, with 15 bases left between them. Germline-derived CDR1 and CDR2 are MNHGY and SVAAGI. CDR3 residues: CASSSSDSLAYEQYF. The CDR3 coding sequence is TGTGCCAGCAGTTCCTCCGACAGTCTCGCCTACGAGCAGTACTTC.

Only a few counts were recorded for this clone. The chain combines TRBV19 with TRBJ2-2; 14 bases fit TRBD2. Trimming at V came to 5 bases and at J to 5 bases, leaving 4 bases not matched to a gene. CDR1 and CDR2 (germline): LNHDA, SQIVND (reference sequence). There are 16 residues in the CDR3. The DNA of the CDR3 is TGTGCCAGTAGTCGCGGACTAGCGGGGGGAACCGGGGAGCTGTTTTTT. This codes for CASSRGLAGGTGELFF. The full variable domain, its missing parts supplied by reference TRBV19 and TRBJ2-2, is DGGITQSPKYLFRKEGQNVTLSCEQNLNHDAMYWYRQDPGQGLRLIYYSQIVNDFQKGDIAEGYSVSREKKESFPLTVTSAQKNPTAFYLCASSRGLAGGTGELFFGEGSRLTVL.

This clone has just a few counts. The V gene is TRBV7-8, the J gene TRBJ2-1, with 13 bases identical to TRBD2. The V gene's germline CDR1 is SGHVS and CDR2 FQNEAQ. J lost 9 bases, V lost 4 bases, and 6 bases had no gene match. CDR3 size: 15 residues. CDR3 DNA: TGTGCCAGCAGCTGGGGGACTAGCGGGGTCGGTGAGCAGTTCTTC. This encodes CASSWGTSGVGEQFF.